This T cell receptor (beta chain) was sequenced for a study of shared clonotypes between healthy human individuals (dated by TCRdb to 2020 to 2022). Describing the broader study: A few men and a couple of women, aged 18 to 49 years, made up the cohort. Per donor, three plates each were used for CD4 naive and CD4 memory, two for CD8 naive, and one for CD8 memory. To estimate repertoire size and how much clonotype sharing occurs between individuals, the study deeply sequenced the blood TCR repertoires of about 5 healthy adults. To increase sequencing depth and limit assay-specific biases, different laboratories used diverse techniques to prepare libraries and sequence TCR repertoires. Per donor, leukapheresis produced somewhere between about 0.8 and 9 billion PBMCs.

The germline V gene yields SGHTA for CDR1 and FQGNSA for CDR2. From the cysteine through the phenylalanine, the CDR3 covers 18 amino acids. The kept DNA is CDR3 alone, 54 bases in frame from the first base. V loses 4 bases, J loses 1 base, and the germline ends lie 20 bases apart. What the work shows at the level of the full study, not this receptor alone: Pairwise subsampling indicated that sequencing depth was expected to affect the degree of clonotype sharing among donors. Only blood was sampled, and tissue TCR repertoires likely differ from those in blood. When a handful of donors were compared, the shared fraction of clonotypes was about 5.5% for naive CD4, approximately 3.5% for naive CD8, roughly 2.5% for memory CD4, and 0.4% for memory CD8. Clonotypes shared by all four sorted-subset donors showed higher generation probabilities than non-shared clonotypes. Even with the large sequencing depth, rarefaction of the sorted-subset datasets indicated that sequencing was incomplete. Larger estimated clonotype richness was generally found for naive subsets than for memory subsets. Because the study included only a small number of donors, the genetic and exposure-history diversity represented was limited.

Healthy HIV-negative adults with no recently reported acute infections or vaccinations were included as donors. All donors were Caucasian adults living in Nashville, Tennessee, USA. CD4+ T cells were enriched through magnetic negative selection, after which naive cells were positively selected on CD45RA and the remaining negative fraction served as the memory subset. Blood was collected by leukapheresis, and PBMCs were isolated by Ficoll-Histopaque density gradient centrifugation and then cryopreserved in liquid nitrogen vapor phase. Purity and quantity of every magnetically sorted T cell population were checked by analytical flow cytometry. Each sorted fraction had its genomic DNA isolated and then quantified by UV absorbance on a Nanodrop 2000c. Using the deep immunoSEQ assay, TCR CDR3 regions were amplified from genomic DNA by multiplex PCR. Extracted genomic DNA from each cell subset was spread evenly across all wells of several immunoSEQ 96-well plates, with each plate serving as a replicate. For sorted subsets, approximately 200 ng of genomic DNA, equivalent to around 29,000 T cell genomes, went into each replicate PCR. The purified libraries were quantified using a Qubit 3.0 fluorometer, sized with a Bioanalyzer 2100, and then quantified again using the KAPA Library Quantification kit. Each immunoSEQ 96-well plate was sequenced on its own single-read 150-cycle Illumina NextSeq 550 flow cell. In the authors' own workflow: Because the immunoSEQ output included only junctional sequences and no quality scores, the filtering could not be the same as the filtering used for full-length reads. Sequences were annotated with PyIR, a Python wrapper for IgBLAST v1.9, using IMGT germline references to assign V/J genes and CDR3. Reads with weak V/J assignments (E-value above 1e-6), missing CDR3, stop codons, out-of-frame junctions, or ambiguous translated residues were removed. V3J clonotypes were defined as sequences sharing an identical inferred V gene, J gene, and CDR3 amino acid sequence. The percentage overlap between two repertoires was calculated by dividing the number of shared unique clonotypes by the size of the smaller repertoire. RTK rarefaction, the Chao1 estimator, and Recon v2.1 estimates of unobserved clonotypes were used to assess repertoire richness. OLGA was used to compute generation probabilities for all TCRbeta clonotypes that the gDNA method yielded from a few donors. Imported from immuneACCESS, the table was reduced by TCRdb to in-frame sequences with V and J called. These copies leave out some clones; in studies compared against another copy, an unresolved V gene accounts for under half, and the cause of the remainder is not known. V and J calls and clone size come straight from that table; D and trimming were deduced from the DNA. The sample table records about 1.1 million clones; approximately 75% of these occur just once. The ten largest clonotypes hold 0.85% to 1% of the sample.

A word on this clone: What antigen it recognizes has not been identified. Per-nucleotide qualities are absent, and no much larger clonotype sits a single base away.

Sequenced sample: memory CD4+ T cells from PBMCs. The sample's cell subset or site label is to be understood as: CD45RA-negative fraction. This clonotype originated in a man in his late teens or twenties in good health. Some clones in this sample may be carry-over from other donors' samples. The chain employs TRBV7-2 and TRBJ2-4; TRBD1 could be the D gene, as 7 bases match. In nucleotides, the sequence is TGTGCCAGCAGCTCTCGGCCGCAGGGGGGATGGGCCAAAAACATTCAGTACTTC. Its amino acids are CASSSRPQGGWAKNIQYF.